This TCR beta chain appears in the sequencing data of a study of shared clonotypes between healthy human individuals. Profiling relied on immunoSEQ multiplex PCR, and the TCRdb table lists in-frame clones only, not all of them. The table has approximately 2.5 million clones, roughly 92% seen once. Germline trimming cut 8 bases from V and 9 bases from J; bases unmatched to any gene: 6. This CDR3 comprises 12 residues. Germline assignment: CDR1 SGHRS and CDR2 YFSETQ. This TCR derives from a man between 18 and 35 years old in good health. Sequencing was done on a sample of naive CD4+ T cells sorted from blood. Subset specified: CD45RA+ positively selected. The rearrangement joins TRBV5-1 to TRBJ2-1; 9 bases agree with TRBD2. CDR3 residues: CASSSGSSEQFF. The CDR3, as DNA: TGCGCCAGTAGTAGCGGGAGTAGTGAGCAGTTCTTC.